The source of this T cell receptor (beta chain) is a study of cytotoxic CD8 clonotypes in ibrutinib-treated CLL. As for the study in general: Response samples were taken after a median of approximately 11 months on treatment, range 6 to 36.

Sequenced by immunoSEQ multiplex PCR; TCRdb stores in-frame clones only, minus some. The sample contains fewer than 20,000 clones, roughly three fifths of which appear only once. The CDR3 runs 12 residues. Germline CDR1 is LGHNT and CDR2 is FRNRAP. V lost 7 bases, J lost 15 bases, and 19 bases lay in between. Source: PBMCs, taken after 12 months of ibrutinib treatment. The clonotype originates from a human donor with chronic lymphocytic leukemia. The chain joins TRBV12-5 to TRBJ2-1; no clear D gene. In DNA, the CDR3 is TGTGCTAGTGCCACCGATGCCCAAAGACCGTTCTTC. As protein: CASATDAQRPFF.